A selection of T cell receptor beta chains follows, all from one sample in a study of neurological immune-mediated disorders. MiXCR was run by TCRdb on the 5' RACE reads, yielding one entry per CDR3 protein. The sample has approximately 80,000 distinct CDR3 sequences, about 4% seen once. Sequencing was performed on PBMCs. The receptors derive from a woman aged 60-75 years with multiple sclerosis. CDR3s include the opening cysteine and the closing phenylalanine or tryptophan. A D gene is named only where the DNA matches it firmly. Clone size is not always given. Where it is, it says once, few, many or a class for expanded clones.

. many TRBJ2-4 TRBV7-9 TGTGCCAGCAGCTTAGCTTACAAGGCCAGAAACATTCAGTACTTC CASSLAYKARNIQYF
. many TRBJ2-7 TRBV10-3 TGTGCCATCAGCGTCGGACAAAACTCCTACGAGCAGTACTTC CAISVGQNSYEQYF
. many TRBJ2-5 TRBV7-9 TGTGCCAGCAGCCCCCGACTCAACCAAGAGACCCAGTACTTC CASSPRLNQETQYF
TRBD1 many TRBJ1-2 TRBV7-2 TGTGCCAGCAGCACCAACCGGACAGGTATTAACTATGGCTACACCTTC CASSTNRTGINYGYTF
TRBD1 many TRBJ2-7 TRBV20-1 TGCAGTGCTGCGGGACAGGGGTCCTCCTACGAGCAGTACTTC CSAAGQGSSYEQYF
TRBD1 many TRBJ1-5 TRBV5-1 TGCGCCAGCAGCTTGGCAGGGACAGGGGACTTACCACGGAGCAATCAGCCCCAGCATTTT CASSLAGTGDLPRSNQPQHF
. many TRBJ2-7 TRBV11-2 TGTGCCAGCGCACAGGTGTCCTACGAGCAGTACTTC CASAQVSYEQYF
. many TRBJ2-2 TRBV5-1 TGCGCCAGCAGCTTGGGTGGAAACGGGGAGCTGTTTTTT CASSLGGNGELFF
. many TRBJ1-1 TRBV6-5 TGTGCCAGCAGGTTTAGGGAAACTGAAGCTTTCTTT CASRFRETEAFF
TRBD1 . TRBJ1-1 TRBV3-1 TGTGCCAGCAGCTCAGGGGGCACTGAAGCTTTCTTT CASSSGGTEAFF
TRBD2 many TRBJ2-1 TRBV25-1 TGTGCCAGCAGTGAATATAAAAGGGCTAGCGGGGGTGATGAGCAGTTCTTC CASSEYKRASGGDEQFF
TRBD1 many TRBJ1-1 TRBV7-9 TGTGCCAGCAGCTTAGAATTGACAGGGGAGAACACTGAAGCTTTCTTT CASSLELTGENTEAFF
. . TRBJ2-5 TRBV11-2 TGTGCCAGCAGCGCCGGACGTAGCCAAGAGACCCAGTACTTC CASSAGRSQETQYF
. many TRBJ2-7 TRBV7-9 TGTGCCAGCAGCTTAGGGACCCCCTCCGAGCAGTACTTC CASSLGTPSEQYF
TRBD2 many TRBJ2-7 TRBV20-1 TGCAGTGCTCCCCTACCCATCCGGGGGGGCCTCGAGCAGTACTTC CSAPLPIRGGLEQYF